The 25 T cell receptor beta chains in this list originate from one sample, sequenced in a study of T cell repertoires in cytomegalovirus infection. In TCRdb, the reads were re-called with MiXCR into one record per CDR3 protein. The sample carries some 150,000 distinct CDR3 sequences, about 20% recorded once. Sequenced material: PBMCs. All receptors come from a human donor in good health (CMV status not recorded). Some clones in this sample may be carry-over from other donors' samples.

The V call is TRBV7-8, the J call TRBJ2-7; 10 bases are shared with TRBD2. The V gene's germline CDR1 is SGHVS and CDR2 FQNEAQ. The CDR3 runs 17 residues. Trimming removed 5 bases from V and 1 base from J; junction bases left unmatched: 11. The CDR3 loop reads CASSPWTSGARSYEQYF. In DNA form, the CDR3 reads TGTGCCAGCAGCCCTTGGACTAGCGGAGCAAGATCCTACGAGCAGTACTTC.

V usage is TRBV5-1 and J usage is TRBJ1-1, with D perhaps matching TRBD1 (6 bases). CDR1 is SGHRS and CDR2 is YFSETQ in the germline V gene. Trimming took 0 bases from V and 1 from J, leaving 10 bases between them. This CDR3 spans 15 amino acids. CDR3 protein: CASSLASTGNTEAFF. CDR3 bases: TGCGCCAGCAGCTTGGCGTCGACAGGGAACACTGAAGCTTTCTTT.

This clonotype has at least ten counts. The chain employs TRBV7-2 and TRBJ2-7; 7 nucleotides line up with TRBD2. V shed 4 bases and J 0 bases; nucleotides not matched to a gene: 3. The CDR3 covers 14 residues. Per germline, CDR1 SGHTA and CDR2 FQGNSA. The CDR3 sequence is CASSSIAGSYEQYF. The CDR3 coding sequence is TGTGCCAGCAGCTCCATAGCGGGCTCCTACGAGCAGTACTTC. Based on the CDR3 plus reference TRBV7-2 and TRBJ2-7, the full variable domain is GAGVSQSPSNKVTEKGKDVELRCDPISGHTALYWYRQSLGQGLEFLIYFQGNSAPDKSGLPSDRFSAERTGGSVSTLTIQRTQQEDSAVYLCASSSIAGSYEQYFGPGTRLTVT.

The chain links TRBV6-6 to TRBJ1-5; 7 positions agree with TRBD1. With V trimmed by 6 bases and J by 3 bases, 11 bases remained unmatched. The CDR3 length is 16 residues. Germline CDR1 is MNHNY and CDR2 is SVGAGI (reference sequence). DNA for the CDR3: TGTGCCAGCAGCTCAGATCGACAGGGCCCCAATCAGCCCCAGCATTTT. As protein: CASSSDRQGPNQPQHF.

The chain is built from TRBV20-1 and TRBJ2-7; 7 nucleotides align to TRBD2. Germline trimming cut 2 bases from V and 1 base from J; bases unmatched to any gene: 2. CDR1 and CDR2 from the germline V gene are DFQATT and SNEGSKA (reference sequence). CDR3 length: 13 residues. Here the CDR3 reads CSARLADSYEQYF. Written as DNA, the CDR3 is TGCAGTGCTAGACTAGCGGATTCCTACGAGCAGTACTTC.

The V call is TRBV28, the J call TRBJ1-1; 9 bases agree with TRBD1. The CDR3 is made up of 16 amino acids. V lost 5 bases to trimming and J lost 6 bases; unmatched junction nucleotides: 13. Germline loops: CDR1 MDHEN, CDR2 SYDVKM. The DNA for the CDR3 is TGTGCCAGCAGTCCGCCGGGACAGGGATTTATAGCTGAAGCTTTCTTT. It specifies CASSPPGQGFIAEAFF.

The table lists this clonotype with many counts. J is TRBJ1-1 and V is TRBV12-3 or TRBV12-4; the D gene is possibly TRBD1 (5 bases). This CDR3 region has 13 residues. Between the trimmed V and J ends, which lost 3 bases and 8 bases, there was a span of 13 bases. CDR3 DNA sequence: TGTGCCAGCAGTTTGCAGGGTCCGGCCGAAGCTTTCTTT. This sequence encodes CASSLQGPAEAFF.

The chain links TRBV12-3 or TRBV12-4 to TRBJ1-1; tentatively, D is TRBD1 (5 bases). The CDR3 length is 14 residues. V lost 5 bases, J lost 4 bases, and 14 bases lay in between. The CDR3 spells CASSKQVVVTEAFF. DNA of the CDR3: TGTGCCAGCAGTAAACAGGTCGTTGTCACTGAAGCTTTCTTT.

The sample holds a few counts of this clonotype. J is TRBJ1-1 and V is TRBV7-2; possible D gene TRBD1, 6 bases. Trimming removed 6 bases at V and 7 bases at J, with 21 bases between. The CDR3 runs to 15 residues. Germline assignment: CDR1 SGHTA and CDR2 FQGNSA. The CDR3 sequence is CASSLTQGLGGEAFF. The CDR3 DNA sequence: TGTGCCAGCAGTCTTACACAGGGCCTCGGAGGTGAAGCTTTCTTT.

CDR3 DNA: TGTGCCAGCGCTCTATTCACCTACAATGAGCAGTTCTTC. Translated: CASALFTYNEQFF. V gene TRBV6-2 or TRBV6-3 combines with J gene TRBJ2-1; D is ambiguous. Trimming shortened V by 8 bases and J by 2 bases, and 10 bases separated the two germline ends. The germline V gene encodes CDR1 MNHEY and CDR2 SVGEGT. This CDR3 contains 13 residues.

The CDR3 sequence is CASSLGTVNEQFF. CDR3 DNA: TGCGCCAGCAGCCTGGGGACCGTTAATGAGCAGTTCTTC. The chain employs TRBV5-1 and TRBJ2-1; possibly TRBD1 or TRBD2 for D (5 bases each). Germline values: CDR1 SGHRS, CDR2 YFSETQ. Trimming took off 4 bases at V and 7 bases at J, with 12 bases between the two ends. This CDR3 has 13 amino acids.

This clonotype occurred a few times. This chain uses TRBV6-5 with TRBJ1-4, with TRBD1 as a possible D gene (6 bases). The CDR3 totals 17 residues. With 2 bases removed from V and 0 bases from J, the gap between germline ends came to 13 bases. Per germline, CDR1 MNHEY and CDR2 SVGAGI. The CDR3 region is CASSYTSDSATNEKLFF. The CDR3 coding sequence is TGTGCCAGCAGTTACACCTCGGACAGTGCAACTAATGAAAAACTGTTTTTT.

On this clonotype itself: A much more abundant neighbour one base away suggests this may be a read error. The chain is built from TRBV20-1 and TRBJ2-1; D perhaps matches TRBD2 (6 bases). The CDR3 has 14 amino acids. Germline CDR1 is DFQATT and CDR2 is SNEGSKA (reference sequence). This chain's CDR3 is CNASESTSHNEQFF. Here the CDR3 DNA reads TGCAATGCTAGCGAGAGTACTAGCCACAATGAGCAGTTCTTC.

The J gene is TRBJ2-1, the V gene TRBV20-1, with TRBD2 matching over 8 bases. The CDR3 spans 14 residues. The germline V gene encodes CDR1 DFQATT and CDR2 SNEGSKA (reference sequence). V was clipped by 5 bases and J by 8 bases; unmatched bases: 11. The CDR3 spells CSALAGMPLHEQFF. The CDR3 DNA reads TGCAGTGCTTTAGCGGGAATGCCCCTCCATGAGCAGTTCTTC.

This clonotype came up a few times. V and J are TRBV20-1 and TRBJ2-3; D not resolved. Trimming shortened V by 7 bases and J by 4 bases, and 9 bases separated the two germline ends. Germline V gene lookup returns CDR1 DFQATT and CDR2 SNEGSKA (reference sequence). This CDR3 has 11 amino acids. The CDR3 DNA reads as TGCAGTGTCCCCGTGGCAGATACGCAGTATTTT. The encoded protein is CSVPVADTQYF.

J is TRBJ1-5 and V is TRBV20-1, with D unclear. CDR1 and CDR2 (germline): DFQATT, SNEGSKA (reference sequence). The V and J ends lost 6 bases and 0 bases respectively, with 12 bases between them. The CDR3 has 14 residues. CDR3 sequence (DNA): TGCAGTGCCAGCCCCCTCGGTAGCAATCAGCCCCAGCATTTT. This gives the protein CSASPLGSNQPQHF.

The genes are TRBV20-1 and TRBJ1-5; 8 bases match TRBD1. The CDR3 covers 13 residues. Germline CDR1 and CDR2: DFQATT and SNEGSKA (reference sequence). The V and J ends lost 6 bases and 0 bases, in that order; junction bases with no gene match: 1. CDR3 nucleotides: TGCAGTGCCACAGGGGGTAGCAATCAGCCCCAGCATTTT. Translating it yields CSATGGSNQPQHF.

The chain couples TRBV28 to TRBJ2-3, with D possibly TRBD2 on 5 matching bases. The CDR3 is 14 amino acids. V lost 5 bases and J 5 bases, leaving 14 bases between the germline ends. Germline lookup yields CDR1 MDHEN and CDR2 SYDVKM. This chain's CDR3 is CASSPGDLGDTQYF. CDR3 nucleotide sequence: TGTGCCAGCAGTCCCGGGGATCTGGGAGATACGCAGTATTTT.

The chain has TRBV28 and TRBJ2-4, with no clear D. The CDR3 is made up of 14 amino acids. Deletions cut 8 bases from V and 0 bases from J, with 11 bases between. Germline-derived CDR1 and CDR2 are MDHEN and SYDVKM. The CDR3 DNA reads TGTGCCAGCGTAGAAGGTAAAGCCAAAAACATTCAGTACTTC. Translated, it gives CASVEGKAKNIQYF.

A word on this clonotype: Possible read error: a much larger clone is one base away. This chain joins TRBV2 and TRBJ2-1; TRBD2 aligns across 8 bases. In germline, CDR1 is SNHLY, CDR2 FYNNEI. This CDR3 has 14 residues. The CDR3 nucleotides are TGTGCCAGCTGTGAAGGACTAGCAAGGGATGAGCAGTTCTTC. Amino acid sequence: CASCEGLARDEQFF.

This CDR3 is CASSVEAPTDTQYF. CDR3 sequence (DNA): TGTGCCAGCAGCGTAGAGGCCCCCACAGATACGCAGTATTTT. J is TRBJ2-3 and V is TRBV9, with unresolved D. Germline CDR1 is SGDLS and CDR2 is YYNGEE. CDR3 length equals 14 residues. V gave up 0 bases and J gave up 2 bases, with 7 bases separating them.

This clonotype has at least ten counts. The CDR3: CASSLNAGRGNNEQFF. The CDR3 DNA is TGTGCCAGCAGCTTAAACGCGGGAAGGGGAAACAATGAGCAGTTCTTC. This chain connects TRBV7-2 to TRBJ2-1, with D tentatively TRBD2 (6 bases). This CDR3 contains 16 residues. V gave up 2 bases and J gave up 5 bases, with 16 bases separating them. From germline, CDR1 is SGHTA and CDR2 FQGNSA.

This clonotype was observed many times. V usage is TRBV7-2 and J usage is TRBJ2-1, with D tentatively TRBD2 (6 bases). The germline V and J ends were trimmed by 2 bases and 7 bases, with 18 bases remaining between them. CDR1 and CDR2 from the germline V gene are SGHTA and FQGNSA. This CDR3 spans 16 amino acids. DNA of the CDR3: TGTGCCAGCAGCTTACGTACGCCGAGAGGGAGGAATGAGCAGTTCTTC. It encodes CASSLRTPRGRNEQFF.

The chain combines TRBV6-1 with TRBJ1-5, with TRBD1 identical over 9 bases. The J segment lost 7 bases and the V segment lost 3 bases, leaving 10 bases of the junction unmatched. This CDR3 has 16 residues. CDR1 and CDR2 from the germline V gene are MNHNS and SASEGT. CDR3 in DNA: TGTGCCAGCAGTGACGGACAGGGGTCCCTTCGGCAGCCCCAGCATTTT. It yields the protein CASSDGQGSLRQPQHF.

The chain has TRBV5-4 and TRBJ1-5; 11 bases match TRBD1. Germline V lookup: CDR1 SGHNT, CDR2 YYREEE (reference sequence). Germline trimming cut 4 bases from V and 4 bases from J; bases unmatched to any gene: 4. This CDR3 region has 15 residues. The CDR3 reads CASSAGQGVNQPQHF. The CDR3 DNA follows: TGTGCCAGCAGCGCGGGACAGGGGGTGAATCAGCCCCAGCATTTT.